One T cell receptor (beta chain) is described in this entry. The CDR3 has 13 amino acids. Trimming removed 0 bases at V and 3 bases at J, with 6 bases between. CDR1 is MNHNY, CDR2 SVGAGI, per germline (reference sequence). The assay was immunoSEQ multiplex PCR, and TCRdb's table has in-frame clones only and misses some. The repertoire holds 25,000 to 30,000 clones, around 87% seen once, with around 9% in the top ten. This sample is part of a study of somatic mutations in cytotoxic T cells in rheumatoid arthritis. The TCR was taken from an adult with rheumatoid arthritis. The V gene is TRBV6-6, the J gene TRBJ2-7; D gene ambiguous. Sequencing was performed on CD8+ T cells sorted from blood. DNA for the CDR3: TGTGCCAGCAGTTACTCGAATAACTACGAGCAGTACTTC. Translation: CASSYSNNYEQYF.